Below, 18 T cell receptor beta chains from the same sample are listed, as sequenced in a study of T cell responses to AZD1222 COVID-19 vaccine. Measured with immunoSEQ multiplex PCR; TCRdb has only the in-frame clones, and not every one. This sample has tens of thousands of clones, with 83% found just once. The sequencing used peripheral blood, collected 28 days after the second AZD1222 dose. These receptors were collected from an adult who received the AZD1222 COVID-19 vaccine.

The rearrangement links TRBV18 to TRBJ2-7, with TRBD2 identical over 7 bases. Germline CDR1 KGHSH, CDR2 LQKENI. The CDR3 has 14 residues. V was pared by 1 base and J by 2 bases, with 2 bases of the junction left unmatched. The CDR3 nucleotides read TGTGCCAGCTCACCACAGCGGGGACCCTACGAGCAGTACTTC. As protein: CASSPQRGPYEQYF.

Only a few counts were recorded for this clone. The V and J genes are TRBV2 and TRBJ1-4; TRBD1 might be the D (6 bases). Germline assignment: CDR1 SNHLY and CDR2 FYNNEI. This CDR3 contains 14 residues. CDR3: CAITGGAPNEKLFF. DNA of the CDR3: TGTGCTATAACGGGGGGCGCGCCTAATGAAAAACTGTTTTTT.

The V gene is TRBV7-9, the J gene TRBJ2-3; D is unresolved. The CDR3 runs to 15 residues. Germline V gene lookup returns CDR1 SEHNR and CDR2 FQNEAQ (reference sequence). Trimming took 5 bases from V and 3 from J, leaving 15 bases between them. CDR3 sequence reads: CASSLLSTETDTQYF. CDR3 nucleotide sequence: TGTGCCAGCAGCCTACTTTCGACTGAAACAGATACGCAGTATTTT.

In its sample, this clone was seen a few times. The chain couples TRBV5-1 to TRBJ2-1; 11 nucleotides agree with TRBD2. Looked up from germline, CDR1 is SGHRS and CDR2 is YFSETQ. The CDR3 runs 17 residues. Trimming took 4 bases from V and 2 from J; bases not matched to a gene: 8. The CDR3 protein is CASSPGLAVGTYNEQFF. For the CDR3, the DNA is TGCGCCAGCAGCCCGGGACTAGCGGTAGGTACCTACAATGAGCAGTTCTTC.

This chain links TRBV9 with TRBJ1-6, with 8 bases aligning to TRBD1. Germline values: CDR1 SGDLS, CDR2 YYNGEE. This CDR3 is 15 amino acids long. V lost 4 bases, J lost 7 bases, and 7 bases stayed unmatched. The CDR3 nucleotides are TGTGCCAGCAGCCCACAGGGGGAAAGAAATTCACCCCTCCACTTT. This translates into CASSPQGERNSPLHF.

V usage is TRBV28 and J usage is TRBJ1-5; TRBD1 might be the D (6 bases). Trimming took 3 bases from V and 2 from J, leaving 14 bases between them. The germline gives CDR1 MDHEN, CDR2 SYDVKM. This CDR3 region has 16 residues. CDR3 nucleotides: TGTGCCAGCAGTTTGGGTAGGGGGTATGGCAATCAGCCCCAGCATTTT. Translation: CASSLGRGYGNQPQHF.

The V call is TRBV28, the J call TRBJ2-7, with unresolved D. Germline V gene lookup returns CDR1 MDHEN and CDR2 SYDVKM. Trimming took off 9 bases at V and 3 bases at J, with 9 bases between the two ends. The CDR3 has 11 residues. CDR3 sequence (DNA): TGTGCCAGTAAAGGGTACTACGAGCAGTACTTC. Translating gives CASKGYYEQYF.

This clone was detected once. The V call is TRBV28, the J call TRBJ1-1, with TRBD1 identical over 7 bases. The V and J ends lost 2 bases and 1 base, in that order; junction bases with no gene match: 7. The CDR3 totals 16 residues. Germline V lookup: CDR1 MDHEN, CDR2 SYDVKM. CDR3 sequence: CASSLVPTGPNTEAFF. CDR3 bases: TGTGCCAGCAGTTTAGTACCGACAGGGCCGAACACTGAAGCTTTCTTT.

This clone is a singleton in its sample. The V call is TRBV4-1, the J call TRBJ2-3; 14 bases agree with TRBD2. This CDR3 contains 18 residues. The V gene end was trimmed by 1 base and the J gene end by 2 bases; junction bases not matched to a gene: 5. The germline V gene encodes CDR1 MGHRA and CDR2 YSYEKL. The CDR3 DNA follows: TGCGCCAGCAGCCAAGCCCGACTAGCGGGAGGGCTCACAGATACGCAGTATTTT. Its protein product is CASSQARLAGGLTDTQYF.

The rearrangement uses TRBV4-2 and TRBJ2-2, with TRBD2 matching over 12 bases. Per the germline V gene, CDR1 is LGHNA and CDR2 is YNFKEQ. V trimming: 4 bases; J trimming: 6 bases; junction bases outside the gene matches: 6. There are 16 residues in the CDR3. The CDR3 spells CASSPRLAGAAGELFF. DNA of the CDR3: TGTGCCAGCAGCCCTCGACTAGCGGGAGCCGCCGGGGAGCTGTTTTTT.

V gene TRBV4-2 combines with J gene TRBJ1-2; 11 bases map to TRBD1. Trimming took 2 bases from V and 7 from J; bases not matched to a gene: 9. The CDR3 is 16 residues long. Per germline, CDR1 LGHNA and CDR2 YNFKEQ. Written as DNA, the CDR3 is TGTGCCAGCAGCCAACTTGGACAGGGGGCGATCTCTGGCTACACCTTC. This encodes CASSQLGQGAISGYTF.

V is TRBV7-2 and J is TRBJ2-1; D is unresolved. The CDR3 spans 13 residues. Germline V CDR1 and CDR2: SGHTA, FQGNSA. V was shortened by 2 bases and J by 8 bases, with 10 bases between the two germline ends. Here the CDR3 reads CASSLWSPYEQFF. The CDR3 bases are TGTGCCAGCAGCTTATGGTCCCCCTATGAGCAGTTCTTC.

This rearrangement joins TRBV19 to TRBJ1-2; D possibly corresponds to TRBD1 (5 bases). Germline V gene data show CDR1 as LNHDA and CDR2 as SQIVND (reference sequence). Trimming stripped 5 bases from V and 2 bases from J, with 15 bases between. This CDR3 is built from 15 residues. The CDR3 sequence: CASSPTSGTNYGYTF. In nucleotides, the CDR3 is TGTGCCAGTAGTCCCACCTCAGGGACCAACTATGGCTACACCTTC.

The chain recombines TRBV24-1 with TRBJ1-2; a possible D gene is TRBD1 (5 bases). The germline CDR1 and CDR2 sequences are KGHDR and SFDVKD. Between the trimmed V and J ends, which lost 3 bases and 8 bases, there was a span of 12 bases. This CDR3 is built from 13 residues. The chain's CDR3 is CATSDDSVEGYTF. The CDR3 coding sequence is TGTGCCACCAGTGATGACAGCGTTGAAGGCTACACCTTC.

V gene TRBV28 combines with J gene TRBJ1-2; maybe TRBD1 (5 bases). CDR1 and CDR2 from the germline V gene are MDHEN and SYDVKM. The CDR3 sequence is 14 residues long. V lost 2 bases to trimming and J lost 4 bases, with 11 bases between them. The CDR3 reads CASSLTGQGYGYTF. DNA for the CDR3: TGTGCCAGCAGTTTAACGGGCCAGGGCTATGGCTACACCTTC.

The chain has TRBV27 and TRBJ2-1; 7 nucleotides match TRBD2. V lost 2 bases and J lost 8; bases outside the gene matches: 9. Germline values: CDR1 MNHEY, CDR2 SMNVEV (reference sequence). The CDR3 has 15 amino acids. The CDR3 loop is CASSLIGGSDDEQFF. Written as DNA, the CDR3 is TGTGCCAGCAGTTTAATAGGCGGGAGTGATGATGAGCAGTTCTTC.

The CDR3: CASSSRSGTDVYGYTF. CDR3 DNA sequence: TGTGCCAGCAGTTCCCGTTCTGGGACGGACGTCTATGGCTACACCTTC. The rearrangement links TRBV28 to TRBJ1-2, with D possibly being TRBD1 (5 bases). The CDR3 extends over 16 amino acids. From germline, CDR1 is MDHEN and CDR2 SYDVKM. With 4 bases removed from V and 4 bases from J, the gap between germline ends came to 19 bases.

The chain links TRBV4-1 to TRBJ2-5; tentatively, D is TRBD1 (7 bases). Trimming cost V 6 bases and J 4 bases, with 21 bases left between them. The CDR3 has 16 residues. Germline assignment: CDR1 MGHRA and CDR2 YSYEKL. CDR3 bases: TGCGCCAGCAGAAAAGGGGGCAGGCAGGGGGGAGAGACCCAGTACTTC. It specifies CASRKGGRQGGETQYF.